The TCR beta chain described here comes from a study of T-cell reconstitution after alpha-beta-depleted transplantation in children. This CDR3 is built from 15 residues. Germline lookup yields CDR1 MNHNS and CDR2 SASEGT. The ends were cut back, 7 bases at V and 2 bases at J, with 15 bases in the middle. A TCRbeta library incorporating unique molecular identifiers was prepared. TCRdb itself ran the PCR reads through MiXCR, one entry per CDR3 protein. The sample comprises hundreds of thousands of distinct CDR3 sequences, about an eighth of which are singletons, and 0.79% rests with the top ten. Findings of the study overall: T-cell counts and diversity were attributed mostly to newly produced T cells one year after transplant. Surviving recipient T cells and thymic progenitors underlay high day-60 TCRbeta diversity in some patients. Reports say that about two months after transplant, the alpha-beta T cells came out of several hundred graft clones that had expanded.

This clonotype has at least ten counts. What it binds is unknown. This chain uses TRBV6-1 with TRBJ1-5; weak D call: TRBD1 (5 bases). This specimen consisted of PBMCs, obtained before TCRalphabeta/CD19-depleted stem cell transplant. This TCR was recovered from a girl aged 2-10 years with congenital amegakaryocytic thrombocytopenia, due to receive a stem cell transplant. This CDR3 reads CASNREGDGNQPQHF. The DNA of the CDR3 is TGTGCCAGCAATCGCGAAGGGGATGGCAATCAGCCCCAGCATTTT.